This TCR beta chain is from a study of shared clonotypes between healthy human individuals. Overall study results and limits: Relative to memory subsets, naive subsets generally showed larger estimated richness.

The length of the CDR3 is 13 residues. The germline V gene has CDR1 SGHDN and CDR2 FVKESK. V was cut by 6 bases and J by 8 bases, with 14 bases left in between. Profiling relied on immunoSEQ multiplex PCR, and the TCRdb table lists in-frame clones only, not all of them. The profile shows millions of clones, roughly nine tenths of them singletons. Concerning this clone itself: Its antigen remains unidentified.

Sequencing was performed on naive CD4+ T cells sorted from blood. Described subset: CD45RA+ positively selected. This sequence originates from a man aged 18 to 29 in good health. This chain connects TRBV14 to TRBJ2-1, with D maybe TRBD1 (5 bases). CDR3 DNA: TGTGCCAGCAGACCCCAGGGTCCCCATGAGCAGTTCTTC. It is translated as CASRPQGPHEQFF.